This T cell receptor beta chain was sequenced for a study of persistence of HIV-infected CD4 T cells. As for the study in general: Anti-CD3/anti-CD28 beads activated more cells than antigen stimulation did.

Germline assignment: CDR1 MNHEY and CDR2 SVGAGI. V shed 2 bases and J shed 7 bases, with 12 bases lying between them. The CDR3 spans 15 residues. This clone turned up a few times. Its cognate antigen is unknown. Cells were stimulated nonspecifically with anti-CD3/anti-CD28 magnetic beads. Sorting selected CD4+ T cells upregulating both CD40 ligand and CD69. Stimulated PBMCs had first been depleted of CD8+ T cells. Anti-CD28/CD49d costimulation, CD40-blocking antibody and enfuvirtide were given to CD8-depleted PBMCs for about 19 hours. Sequencing used immunoSEQ version 4 in survey mode. Clones were sequenced by immunoSEQ multiplex PCR, and TCRdb holds only the in-frame ones, with some missing. The profile shows over 35,000 clones, about nine tenths of them singletons.

Sequencing was performed on CD4+ T cells sorted from PBMCs after approximately 19-hour stimulation, taken from a patient who received antiretroviral therapy. The source of this sequence is an adult man with HIV who was CMV-seropositive. The V call is TRBV6-5, the J call TRBJ1-6; possible D gene TRBD1, 5 bases. CDR3 amino acids: CASSYGGAGNSPLHF. DNA of the CDR3: TGTGCCAGCAGTTACGGGGGAGCAGGGAATTCACCCCTCCACTTT.